The following is a T cell receptor (beta chain) sequence with its context. This clone appeared once. The clone's antigen remains unknown. No base quality values were provided; no much bigger clone lies one nucleotide off. Another Seattle source contributed samples from volunteer blood donors who had recovered from COVID-19. Each collaborating institution followed its own protocols to collect whole blood in K2EDTA tubes. For TCRbeta analysis, collaborator samples were shipped as frozen whole blood, as isolated PBMCs, or as DNA extracted from either sample type. The sample belongs to a study of blood T cell repertoires in COVID-19 (dated by TCRdb to the early 2020s). For context, the study as a whole: Collaborator samples came from the United States, Italy and Spain and covered acute and convalescent phases of COVID-19. The material from the prospective study consisted of cDNA or gDNA derived from T cells, B-cell-depleted T cells, or PBMCs. The dataset comprised deeply sampled blood TCRbeta repertoires from subjects exposed to, actively infected with, or recovered from COVID-19. A freely available public database, intended as a resource for researchers studying the immune response to SARS-CoV-2, is where the repertoires were released. Samples came from the ongoing ImmuneRACE study (first 160 participants) plus 1,254 subjects from 6 global collaborators. Sample metadata almost always included a de-identified subject ID, COVID-19 status, age in years and sex. Where available, HLA class I and class II types were taken from metadata supplied by the sample provider and were not determined by assay-based typing.

The immunoSEQ Assay, a bias-controlled multiplex PCR, was used to amplify TCRbeta CDR3 regions from genomic DNA. The paper's data handling went like this. The number of nucleated cells in each sample was estimated from the amplification of reference gene primers within the assay. To quantify the absolute abundance of each unique TCRbeta CDR3 rearrangement, sequence reads were collapsed and filtered. For each sample, productive Simpson clonality was calculated by taking the square root of Simpson's diversity index across productive rearrangements. TCRdb took this table from immuneACCESS and kept in-frame rearrangements with V and J called. Such tables lack part of the clones; where checked against another copy, unresolved V genes explain under half of the gap, and the rest is unexplained. V, J and clone size derive from that table, while D and trimming were established from the DNA sequence. Within this sample are 200,000 to 300,000 clones, with approximately 87% of them counted one time only. Less than 1.6% of the sample belongs to the ten largest clones.

Points the paper makes about the study in general: The quantity of clinical and demographic metadata differed by source and by participant and was supplied without curation.

Sequenced: peripheral blood. The TCR comes from a middle-aged woman who had recovered from COVID-19.

The sequence in DNA is TGTGCCAGCAGCTTAGACCAGGACTACAATGAGCAGTTCTTC. Its protein reads: CASSLDQDYNEQFF. The chain is made from TRBV7-2 and TRBJ2-1, with no confidently assigned D gene. Between the V and J ends, shortened by 1 base and 3 bases respectively, the junction contains 7 bases. There are 14 amino acids in the CDR3, from cysteine to phenylalanine inclusive. The CDR3 DNA has 42 bases and is translated from base 1. CDR1 and CDR2 are read off the germline V gene as SGHTA and FQGNSA.